Shown below are 27 T cell receptor beta chains from a single sample sequenced in a study of cytomegalovirus exposure and HLA in healthy donors. This PCR relied on a set of 60 Vbeta primers and 13 Jbeta primers. Produced via immunoSEQ multiplex PCR; TCRdb's table is partial and in-frame only. The sample consists of roughly 150,000 clones, approximately 9% of them appearing once. Source material: PBMCs. Receptors were obtained from a male donor in good health and CMV-seronegative.

This clone was detected a few times. The J gene is TRBJ2-1, the V gene TRBV18, with 12 bases aligning to TRBD2. The ends lost 6 bases at V and 0 bases at J; junction bases unmatched: 12. This CDR3 contains 19 residues. Germline-derived CDR1 and CDR2 are KGHSH and LQKENI. As DNA, the CDR3 is TGTGCCAGCTCCCCTCTCGCTAGCGGGGGGGCCACCTCCTACAATGAGCAGTTCTTC. As protein: CASSPLASGGATSYNEQFF.

The V call is TRBV10-3, the J call TRBJ1-1; 7 bases are a match to TRBD1. V shed 0 bases, J shed 0 bases, and the junction held 1 base outside the gene matches. Germline assignment: CDR1 ENHRY and CDR2 SYGVKD. The CDR3 runs to 15 residues. CDR3 in amino acids: CAISESGTVNTEAFF. The CDR3 region has the DNA TGTGCCATCAGTGAGTCCGGGACAGTGAACACTGAAGCTTTCTTT.

This clone was seen at least ten times. The chain couples TRBV2 to TRBJ1-5; TRBD1 matches at 7 bases. Unmatched junction bases numbered 4, after V lost 2 bases and J lost 6 bases. In germline, CDR1 is SNHLY, CDR2 FYNNEI. The CDR3 extends over 14 amino acids. CDR3 sequence: CASSEWSGGQPQHF. The CDR3, as DNA: TGTGCCAGCAGTGAATGGTCAGGGGGTCAGCCCCAGCATTTT.

The J gene is TRBJ2-1, the V gene TRBV7-2; TRBD1 agrees at 7 bases. Trimming cost V 5 bases and J 3 bases; bases outside gene matches: 13. The V gene's germline CDR1 is SGHTA and CDR2 FQGNSA. This CDR3 spans 17 amino acids. The CDR3 reads CASSARQGTSYYNEQFF. The CDR3 region has the DNA TGTGCCAGCAGCGCCAGACAGGGCACATCCTACTACAATGAGCAGTTCTTC.

The chain combines TRBV2 with TRBJ2-3; maybe TRBD2 (5 bases). Trimming took 6 bases from V and 0 from J, leaving 10 bases between them. The CDR3 contains 14 residues. Germline V lookup: CDR1 SNHLY, CDR2 FYNNEI. The CDR3 sequence: CASRKDSSTDTQYF. DNA for the CDR3: TGTGCCAGCAGAAAGGACTCTAGCACAGATACGCAGTATTTT.

CDR3 in DNA: TGTGCCAGCAGCTCTAACATGGGCAAAAATCAGCCCCAGCATTTT. It encodes CASSSNMGKNQPQHF. V usage is TRBV28 and J usage is TRBJ1-5; no clear D. V lost 6 bases to trimming and J lost 4 bases, with 16 bases between them. CDR3 length: 15 residues. CDR1 and CDR2 (germline): MDHEN, SYDVKM.

This clone was observed a handful of times. The chain recombines TRBV15 with TRBJ2-1; D might be TRBD2 (5 bases). The CDR3 spans 14 residues. Germline V gene sequence: CDR1 LNHNV, CDR2 YYDKDF (reference sequence). The V end was cut by 3 bases, the J end by 7 bases, with 13 bases between. The CDR3 sequence is CATSRPGPGNEQFF. CDR3 coding DNA: TGTGCCACCAGCAGGCCCGGGCCGGGGAATGAGCAGTTCTTC.

This clone was observed a few times. The chain recombines TRBV11-2 with TRBJ1-5; 9 nucleotides match TRBD1. The germline CDR1 and CDR2 sequences are SGHAT and FQNNGV. The CDR3 runs to 15 residues. V gave up 4 bases and J gave up 4 bases; unmatched junction bases: 5. The CDR3 protein is CASSSGQGQNQPQHF. In nucleotides, the CDR3 is TGTGCCAGCAGCTCCGGACAGGGGCAGAATCAGCCCCAGCATTTT.

This clone has only a few counts. The rearrangement uses TRBV7-9 and TRBJ2-5, with 9 bases aligning to TRBD2. The J segment lost 4 bases and the V segment lost 5 bases, leaving 5 bases of the junction unmatched. The CDR3 runs to 14 residues. Germline V CDR1 and CDR2: SEHNR, FQNEAQ (reference sequence). The chain's CDR3 is CASSISGGGETQYF. As DNA, the CDR3 is TGTGCCAGCAGCATTAGCGGGGGCGGAGAGACCCAGTACTTC.

The chain combines TRBV7-3 with TRBJ1-1; D gene uncertain. Germline CDR1 is SGHTA and CDR2 is FQGTGA. The CDR3 consists of 13 residues. V was clipped by 5 bases and J by 3 bases, with 10 bases between them. The CDR3 loop is CASSLRLDTEAFF. DNA for the CDR3: TGTGCCAGCAGCCTACGACTCGACACTGAAGCTTTCTTT.

This clone turned up a few times. This chain uses TRBV5-8 with TRBJ1-5; unclear D gene. V gave up 4 bases and J gave up 2 bases, with 7 bases separating them. The CDR3 has 13 residues. The V gene's germline CDR1 is SGHTS and CDR2 YDEGEE. The CDR3, as DNA: TGTGCCAGCAGCGAGAGCGGCAATCAGCCCCAGCATTTT. Protein product: CASSESGNQPQHF.

A few counts support this clone. J is TRBJ1-5 and V is TRBV6-5, with D possibly being TRBD1 (5 bases). The CDR3 runs 14 residues. Germline CDR1 MNHEY, CDR2 SVGAGI. V was trimmed by 5 bases and J by 4 bases, leaving 12 bases between them. CDR3 region: CASSRIDSNQPQHF. CDR3 sequence (DNA): TGTGCCAGCAGTCGAATTGACAGTAATCAGCCCCAGCATTTT.

This clone was detected a few times. The V gene is TRBV19, the J gene TRBJ2-7; 12 nucleotides agree with TRBD2. CDR1 and CDR2 (germline): LNHDA, SQIVND (reference sequence). This CDR3 is 16 amino acids long. J lost 2 bases, V lost 4 bases, and 6 bases had no gene match. The CDR3 sequence: CASSKGTSGLPYEQYF. The CDR3 DNA sequence: TGTGCCAGTAGTAAAGGGACTAGCGGGTTACCCTACGAGCAGTACTTC.

This clone was observed a few times. This sample also contains other DNA sequences that code for the same CDR3. This rearrangement joins TRBV9 to TRBJ2-3; D gene unclear. Germline V CDR1 and CDR2: SGDLS, YYNGEE. This CDR3 is 14 amino acids long. Trimming pared 0 bases from V and 1 base from J, leaving 6 bases between. This chain's CDR3 is CASSVASGTDTQYF. The CDR3 DNA follows: TGTGCCAGCAGCGTAGCAAGCGGCACAGATACGCAGTATTTT.

This clone was observed a handful of times. V gene TRBV19 combines with J gene TRBJ1-1; unclear D gene. Germline CDR1 reads LNHDA; CDR2 reads SQIVND (reference sequence). V dropped 7 bases and J dropped 8 bases, with 11 bases sitting between them. The CDR3 length is 11 residues. CDR3: CASIRNREAFF. The CDR3 nucleotides are TGTGCCAGTATACGTAACAGAGAAGCTTTCTTT.

This clone was seen more than once but under ten times. The rearrangement uses TRBV6-5 and TRBJ2-7; D ambiguous. Germline-derived CDR1 and CDR2 are MNHEY and SVGAGI. The CDR3 is 15 amino acids. V was pared by 0 bases and J by 3 bases, with 12 bases between. CDR3 nucleotide sequence: TGTGCCAGCAGTTACTCGGCAGGATCCAACTACGAGCAGTACTTC. Translating it yields CASSYSAGSNYEQYF.

The table lists this clone with a few counts. V usage is TRBV28 and J usage is TRBJ1-5; TRBD1 might be the D (5 bases). Trimming shortened V by 2 bases and J by 4 bases, and 12 bases separated the two germline ends. Germline assignment: CDR1 MDHEN and CDR2 SYDVKM. CDR3 length equals 15 residues. CDR3 region: CASSLTIRGNQPQHF. In DNA, the CDR3 is TGTGCCAGCAGTTTAACCATCCGGGGGAATCAGCCCCAGCATTTT.

This clone appeared a few times. The chain links TRBV5-4 to TRBJ2-5; 7 bases are a match to TRBD1. The CDR3 sequence is 14 residues long. Per the germline V gene, CDR1 is SGHNT and CDR2 is YYREEE (reference sequence). The junction had 5 bases not matched to a gene; V was cut back by 4 bases and J by 2 bases. CDR3 coding DNA: TGTGCCAGCAGCGGTACAGGGGCTCAAGAGACCCAGTACTTC. Amino acid sequence: CASSGTGAQETQYF. Drawing the rest from reference TRBV5-4 and TRBJ2-5, the complete variable domain is ETGVTQSPTHLIKTRGQQVTLRCSSQSGHNTVSWYQQALGQGPQFIFQYYREEENGRGNFPPRFSGLQFPNYSSELNVNALELDDSALYLCASSGTGAQETQYFGPGTRLLVL.

This clone occurred a few times. This chain links TRBV7-9 with TRBJ2-1; D is ambiguous. From germline, CDR1 is SEHNR and CDR2 FQNEAQ (reference sequence). The V end was cut by 6 bases, the J end by 6 bases, with 9 bases between. The CDR3 sequence is 12 residues long. The DNA for the CDR3 is TGTGCCAGCAGAATAGAGTTCAATGAGCAGTTCTTC. Translation gives CASRIEFNEQFF.

A few counts support this clone. The chain combines TRBV19 with TRBJ2-1, with TRBD2 matching 9 bases. Trimming removed 3 bases from V and 7 bases from J; junction bases left unmatched: 4. The CDR3 has 14 amino acids. CDR1 LNHDA and CDR2 SQIVND come from the germline V gene (reference sequence). The CDR3 region is CASSILAGLNEQFF. The CDR3 DNA reads TGTGCCAGTAGTATCCTAGCGGGATTGAATGAGCAGTTCTTC.

CDR3 loop: CASSDSSSGANVLTF. CDR3 sequence (DNA): TGTGCCAGCAGTGACAGTAGCTCTGGGGCCAACGTCCTGACTTTC. This chain joins TRBV28 and TRBJ2-6, with D possibly TRBD1 on 5 matching bases. V shed 5 bases and J shed 0 bases, with 8 bases lying between them. CDR3 length: 15 amino acids. CDR1 is MDHEN, CDR2 SYDVKM, per germline.

This rearrangement joins TRBV6-5 to TRBJ1-1; 8 nucleotides agree with TRBD1. The CDR3 has 13 amino acids. Trimming cost V 6 bases and J 4 bases; bases outside gene matches: 4. The germline gives CDR1 MNHEY, CDR2 SVGAGI. CDR3 DNA sequence: TGTGCCAGCAGACAGGGGGGGGGCACTGAAGCTTTCTTT. Amino acids: CASRQGGGTEAFF.

The chain uses TRBV9 and TRBJ2-7; 8 bases map to TRBD1. The CDR3 sequence is 15 residues long. V lost 4 bases and J lost 3; bases outside the gene matches: 9. Germline V CDR1 and CDR2: SGDLS, YYNGEE. CDR3 sequence reads: CASSPGAGGLYEQYF. The CDR3 DNA sequence: TGTGCCAGCAGCCCGGGGGCAGGGGGCCTCTACGAGCAGTACTTC.

This clone has only a few counts. This rearrangement joins TRBV25-1 to TRBJ2-3; D is possibly TRBD2 (5 bases). Trimming removed 1 base from V and 1 base from J, with 15 bases in between. The CDR3 is made up of 17 amino acids. CDR1 MGHDK and CDR2 SYGVNS come from the germline V gene. CDR3 sequence reads: CASSEFTPSRRTDTQYF. In DNA form, the CDR3 reads TGTGCCAGCAGTGAATTCACCCCTAGCAGACGCACAGATACGCAGTATTTT.

This chain uses TRBV5-8 with TRBJ1-4, with 8 positions matching TRBD1. Trimming removed 4 bases from V and 0 bases from J; junction bases left unmatched: 8. The CDR3 length is 17 residues. Germline-derived CDR1 and CDR2 are SGHTS and YDEGEE. The CDR3 region is CASSLGTGATTNEKLFF. CDR3 bases: TGTGCCAGCAGCCTCGGGACAGGCGCAACAACTAATGAAAAACTGTTTTTT.

This clone has only a few counts. The V gene is TRBV7-8, the J gene TRBJ2-1, with 7 positions matching TRBD1. This CDR3 has 16 amino acids. Germline CDR1 and CDR2: SGHVS and FQNEAQ. J gave up 9 bases and V 5 bases, and 16 bases lay outside the gene matches. CDR3 DNA: TGTGCCAGCAGCCCTATGGATCAGGGGACAGTCGGTGAGCAGTTCTTC. It is translated as CASSPMDQGTVGEQFF.

This chain joins TRBV30 and TRBJ2-3; 11 nucleotides line up with TRBD2. This CDR3 comprises 14 residues. J gave up 3 bases and V 2 bases, and 1 base lay outside the gene matches. CDR1 is GTSNPN and CDR2 is SVGIG in the germline V gene (reference sequence). CDR3 sequence reads: CAWSLAGGTDTQYF. CDR3 sequence (DNA): TGTGCCTGGAGTCTAGCGGGAGGTACAGATACGCAGTATTTT.